What follows is one T cell receptor (beta chain) and its context. Its cognate antigen has yet to be identified. Base qualities were left out, and no much larger clone turns up one base away. The data are from a study of blood T cell repertoires in COVID-19 (TCRdb year 2020). Broadly, across the study: Collaborator samples came from the United States, Italy and Spain and covered acute and convalescent phases of COVID-19. Where HLA class I and class II types were available, the types were taken from metadata supplied by the sample provider, not from assay-based typing. Samples were obtained from the ongoing ImmuneRACE study (first 160 participants) and from over 1,000 subjects provided by 6 global collaborators. Nearly every sample came with metadata listing a de-identified subject ID, COVID-19 status, age in years and sex. The material from the prospective study consisted of cDNA or gDNA derived from T cells, B-cell-depleted T cells, or PBMCs. The repertoires were made available in a free public database intended to serve as a resource for research on the immune response to SARS-CoV-2. Deeply sampled blood TCRbeta repertoires from subjects exposed to, actively infected with, or recovered from COVID-19 were included in the dataset. Study-wide findings and limitations: How much clinical and demographic metadata was included differed by source and by participant, and the metadata was provided uncurated.

TCRbeta CDR3 regions were amplified from genomic DNA by means of the immunoSEQ Assay, a bias-controlled multiplex PCR. In the authors' own workflow: The number of nucleated cells in each sample was estimated from the amplification of reference gene primers within the assay. To quantify the absolute abundance of each unique TCRbeta CDR3 rearrangement, sequence reads were collapsed and filtered. For each sample, productive Simpson clonality was calculated as the square root of Simpson's diversity index over productive rearrangements. This is the immuneACCESS table as TCRdb keeps it, with only in-frame sequences that have V and J called. A part of the clones is gone; compared with another copy, unresolved V genes explain less than half, and the rest is unexplained. V and J calls and clone size are given by that table; D and trimming were obtained from the DNA. For this sample there are 650,000 to 800,000 clones; about nine tenths appear just once. 0.2% to 0.3% of the sample is taken by the ten largest.

At the junction V is shortened by 4 bases and J by 4 bases; bases outside the gene matches: 7. The CDR3 goes from the cysteine to the phenylalanine over 15 residues. CDR3 DNA only is kept here, 45 bases in frame from base 1. CDR1 and CDR2 were assigned from the germline V gene (reference sequence) as LGHDT and YNNKEL. The collaborating institutions used their own protocols to collect whole blood in K2EDTA tubes. For TCRbeta analysis, collaborators shipped samples as frozen whole blood, isolated PBMCs, or DNA extracted from either of those sample types. The receptor was isolated from a woman in her late teens or twenties with acute or convalescent COVID-19. Sample: peripheral blood. This chain is built from TRBV3-1 (or the pseudogene TRBV3-2) and TRBJ1-5; the central 7 bases match TRBD1. For the CDR3, the sequence is CASSPRDSPNQPQHF. The nucleotide sequence is TGTGCCAGCAGCCCCCGGGACAGCCCAAATCAGCCCCAGCATTTT.